The sequence of this TCR beta chain was determined in a study of Graves' ophthalmopathy and Graves' hyperthyroidism. Researchers took RNA transcripts and amplified TCR beta CDR3 regions from them. HTBI-primed RT-PCR formed the first round, and a multiplex PCR formed the second. A single record per CDR3 protein comes from TCRdb applying MiXCR to the multiplex PCR reads. Seen here are 260,000 or so distinct CDR3 sequences, about 47% observed once, and the top ten hold roughly half. The CDR3 has 14 residues. Trimming cost V 5 bases and J 0 bases, with 8 bases left between them. Germline assignment: CDR1 MNHEY and CDR2 SVGAGI. On this clonotype: What it binds is unknown.

Study-wide results and caveats: Ophthalmopathy progression predictions by the model showed around 72% specificity and approximately 71% sensitivity. In blood appeared most of the expanded thyroid clonotypes whose frequency exceeded 0.001. Using a 13-signature model, the authors split ophthalmopathy from stable hyperthyroidism, with 85% to 90% sensitivity and approximately 80% specificity.

The source of this sequence is an adult man with Graves' ophthalmopathy. Specimen: peripheral blood. V and J are TRBV6-5 and TRBJ1-5; D not certain. This CDR3 is CASSNVNSNQPQHF. The CDR3 DNA reads as TGTGCCAGCAGTAATGTTAATAGCAATCAGCCCCAGCATTTT.